This is a list of T cell receptor beta chains from one sample in a study of early T cells in non-severe SARS-CoV-2 infection. Each CDR3 protein gets one entry after TCRdb re-called the 5' RACE reads with MiXCR. Of about 110,000 distinct CDR3 sequences listed, around an eighth are singletons. The source material was whole blood. These receptors came from an adult who was a healthcare worker with PCR-confirmed SARS-CoV-2 infection or an uninfected control (not recorded which). CDR3s include the opening cysteine and the closing phenylalanine or tryptophan. D genes are given only for firm matches. Expanded clones get a size class; other rows say once, few or many, or leave the size out.

>.|TRBV6-1|many|TRBJ2-1
TGTGCCGTGCTAGAGGGGGTCTTAGGATTTGAGCAGTTCTTC
CAVLEGVLGFEQFF
>TRBD2|TRBV20-1|few|TRBJ2-7
TGCAGTGCTATAAACCCTCTAGCGGAAGCCTACGAGCAGTACTTC
CSAINPLAEAYEQYF
>.|TRBV29-1|.|TRBJ2-7
TGCAGCGTTTCGCAGGGAAACGAGCAGTACTTC
CSVSQGNEQYF
>TRBD1|TRBV25-1|few|TRBJ1-1
TGTGCCAGCAGAGGGACAGGGGGCAACACTGAAGCTTTCTTT
CASRGTGGNTEAFF
>TRBD1|TRBV6-2/TRBV6-3|many|TRBJ1-5
TGTGCCAGCAATAGTCGGACAGGTCAGCCCCAGCATTTT
CASNSRTGQPQHF
>TRBD2|TRBV6-6|few|TRBJ2-7
TGTGCCAGCAGTTACTGGGGACTAGCGGGGGGTCGAAGGGGCCGATCTTACGAGCAGTACTTC
CASSYWGLAGGRRGRSYEQYF
>.|TRBV7-9|few|TRBJ2-1
TGTGCCAGCAGCTTAGGGACTAACAATGAGCAGTTCTTC
CASSLGTNNEQFF
>.|TRBV6-1|many|TRBJ2-7
TGTGCCAGCAGTGTCGAACAGGGTTTCCACGAGCAGTACTTC
CASSVEQGFHEQYF
>.|TRBV20-1|many|TRBJ2-2
TGCAGTGCTAGTCAAGGGGCCGGCGGGGAGCTGTTTTTT
CSASQGAGGELFF
>.|TRBV14|.|TRBJ2-1
TGTGCCAGCAGCCAATTTACGTTGTCTGAGCAGTTCTTC
CASSQFTLSEQFF
>.|TRBV7-2|many|TRBJ2-3
TGTGCCAGCAGCTCCCTACGCGGCTCCCGCCCCACAGATACGCAGTATTTT
CASSSLRGSRPTDTQYF
>TRBD2|TRBV29-1|many|TRBJ2-1
TGCAGCGTTGTCGGGACGACTAGCGGGAGCTACAATGAGCAGTTCTTC
CSVVGTTSGSYNEQFF
>.|TRBV9|many|TRBJ1-4
TGTGCCAGCAGCGTAGGTGACCGAAGAACTAATGAAAAACTGTTTTTT
CASSVGDRRTNEKLFF
>.|TRBV21-1|few|TRBJ2-5
TGTGCCAGCAGCAGTGCCGGGACCACGGAGACCCAGTACTTC
CASSSAGTTETQYF
>.|TRBV11-2|few|TRBJ2-5
TGTGCCAGCAGCTTAGATGGGGGGCCGGGAGAGACCCAGTACTTC
CASSLDGGPGETQYF
>.|TRBV20-1|many|TRBJ1-1
TGCAGTGCAGGGGGGGTTCTCGGCACTGAAGCTTTCTTT
CSAGGVLGTEAFF
>.|TRBV7-2|.|TRBJ2-4
TGTGCCAGCAGCTTAGGTGGGGGCAGAAGAGTCCAAAACATTCAGTACTTC
CASSLGGGRRVQNIQYF
>TRBD2|TRBV15|.|TRBJ2-5
TGTGCCACCAGCAGAGATTCCCCTAGCGGAGGAGAGACCCAGTACTTC
CATSRDSPSGGETQYF
>.|TRBV7-9|few|TRBJ1-1
TGTGCCAGCAGCTTAGGCCCCCCGGGGGCGGTCACTGAAGCTTTCTTT
CASSLGPPGAVTEAFF
>.|TRBV29-1|few|TRBJ1-1
TGCAGCGTTGAATTCTATTCAGAGAACACTGAAGCTTTCTTT
CSVEFYSENTEAFF
>.|TRBV4-1|few|TRBJ1-5
TGCGCCAGCAGCCAAGTCGGGTTTTTTCAGCCCCAGCATTTT
CASSQVGFFQPQHF
>.|TRBV30|many|TRBJ1-1
TGTGCCTGGAGGACGTTGGGGGTAAACACTGAAGCTTTCTTT
CAWRTLGVNTEAFF
>TRBD1|TRBV29-1|few|TRBJ2-2
TGCAGCGTTGCCCAGGGGGCCAAAAACACCGGGGAGCTGTTTTTT
CSVAQGAKNTGELFF
>.|TRBV30|few|TRBJ1-2
TGTGCCTGTTCAACGACGGGATATGGCTACACCTTC
CACSTTGYGYTF
>.|TRBV29-1|few|TRBJ2-2
TGCAGCGTTGATGGGGGGAGAGGCACCGGGGAGCTGTTTTTT
CSVDGGRGTGELFF
>TRBD1|TRBV19|few|TRBJ1-2
TGTGCCAGTAGCGTCCGGGACAGGGGAATCGGTGGCTACACCTTC
CASSVRDRGIGGYTF
>.|TRBV2|few|TRBJ1-6
TGTGCCAGCAGTGGAATTGGGAGCGGACTGGGTAATTCACCCCTCCACTTT
CASSGIGSGLGNSPLHF
>.|TRBV18|many|TRBJ1-1
TGTGCCAGCTCGGGGGGCGTGAACACTGAAGCTTTCTTT
CASSGGVNTEAFF
>.|TRBV9|.|TRBJ2-3
TGTGCCAGCAGCCCATGGACAGGCACAGATACGCAGTATTTT
CASSPWTGTDTQYF
>.|TRBV9|many|TRBJ2-3
TGTGCCAGCAGCGTAGTGGAGTACACAGATACGCAGTATTTT
CASSVVEYTDTQYF
>TRBD2|TRBV11-3|.|TRBJ2-5
TGTGCCAGCAGCTTAGATCGGGGACTAGCGGGACAAGAGACCCAGTACTTC
CASSLDRGLAGQETQYF
>.|TRBV12-3/TRBV12-4|.|TRBJ1-6
TGTGCCAGCAAAGCGAGCTCCTATAATTCACCCCTCCACTTT
CASKASSYNSPLHF
>.|TRBV7-8|many|TRBJ2-1
TGTGCCAGCAGCCCTCCCAGCGGGTGGGGAAGTAATGAGCAGTTCTTC
CASSPPSGWGSNEQFF
>.|TRBV2|.|TRBJ1-4
TGTGCCAGCAGCGCAACCGGGACGATGAATGAAAAACTGTTTTTT
CASSATGTMNEKLFF
>TRBD1|TRBV6-5|many|TRBJ2-7
TGTGCCAGCAGGACAGGGGCCACAGAGCAGTACTTC
CASRTGATEQYF
>.|TRBV2|many|TRBJ2-1
TGTGCCAGCAGTGAAGAGCGGCAGAGTCGATACAATGAGCAGTTCTTC
CASSEERQSRYNEQFF
>.|TRBV11-2|many|TRBJ2-1
TGTGCCAGCAGCTTAGAGGGCAACACGTTATACAACAATGAGCAGTTCTTC
CASSLEGNTLYNNEQFF
>.|TRBV12-2|many|TRBJ1-6
.
CASRFGVGTPLHF
>TRBD2|TRBV6-4|.|TRBJ2-1
TGTGCCAGCAGTGCCCGGACTAGCGGGGGGGAGCAGTTCTTC
CASSARTSGGEQFF
>TRBD1|TRBV30|.|TRBJ1-1
TGTGCCTGGAGGGGTCAGGGGGCTGAAGCTTTCTTT
CAWRGQGAEAFF
>.|TRBV28|many|TRBJ2-7
TGTGCCAGCAGTTTAAATGAGTACGGAACCTACGAGCAGTACTTC
CASSLNEYGTYEQYF
>.|TRBV6-5|few|TRBJ1-2
TGTGCCAGCAGTCCCAGGGCCTACTATGGCTACACCTTC
CASSPRAYYGYTF
>.|TRBV4-1|.|TRBJ1-1
TGCGCCAGCAGCCCGACTCAGTTCACTGAAGCTTTCTTT
CASSPTQFTEAFF
>.|TRBV7-8|many|TRBJ1-6
TGTGCCAGCAGCTTAATTGTACAGACTAATTCACCCCTCCACTTT
CASSLIVQTNSPLHF
>.|TRBV5-1|many|TRBJ1-5
TGCGCCAGCAGCGTGGCCGCCGGTAGCAATCAGCCCCAGCATTTT
CASSVAAGSNQPQHF
>TRBD2|TRBV20-1|few|TRBJ2-1
TGCAGTGCTAAGCGGGGGGTCCATGAGCAGTTCTTC
CSAKRGVHEQFF
>.|TRBV28|many|TRBJ1-1
TGTGCCAGCAGTTTATTCGGGCAGGGGAACACTGAAGCTTTCTTT
CASSLFGQGNTEAFF
>.|TRBV28|.|TRBJ2-2
TGTGCCAGCAGTTTATCAGGGCAGAACACCGGGGAGCTGTTTTTT
CASSLSGQNTGELFF